Listed below are T cell receptor beta chains from one sample, sequenced in a study of regulatory T cells in long-lasting Graves disease. TCRdb independently ran MiXCR on the multiplex PCR reads; one entry per CDR3 protein. Seen here are around 230,000 distinct CDR3 sequences, approximately 20% observed once, and the top ten hold 22%. Sequencing used peripheral blood mononuclear cells (PBMCs), obtained at new diagnosis, from a patient treated with antithyroid drugs. Source of these receptors: a female donor with Graves disease. Both conserved end residues are part of each CDR3. A D gene is named only where the DNA matches it firmly. Size tells how often a clone was seen (once, few, many) or the class of an expanded clone, and some rows leave it out.

D gene	J gene	clone size	V gene	CDR3 protein	CDR3 DNA
-	TRBJ2-1	many	TRBV28	CASSRTGSNEQFF	TGTGCCAGCAGTAGAACAGGGTCCAATGAGCAGTTCTTC
-	TRBJ2-7	many	TRBV29-1	CSVGDEVYEQYF	TGCAGCGTGGGGGACGAGGTCTACGAGCAGTACTTC
-	TRBJ1-3	many	TRBV15	CATSRDPVGGNTIYF	TGTGCCACCAGCAGAGATCCGGTTGGGGGAAACACCATATATTTT
TRBD2	TRBJ2-5	many	TRBV2	CASSESGTSGSRETQYF	TGTGCCAGCAGTGAAAGCGGAACTAGCGGGAGCAGGGAGACCCAGTACTTC
-	TRBJ2-7	many	TRBV18	CASSVQGHEQYF	TGTGCCAGCTCAGTACAGGGCCACGAGCAGTACTTC
-	TRBJ2-3	many	TRBV6-2/TRBV6-3	CASSYSPGVGTDTQYF	TGTGCCAGCAGTTACTCACCAGGGGTGGGGACAGATACGCAGTATTTT
-	TRBJ2-3	many	TRBV6-2/TRBV6-3	CASSKLNVGTDTQYF	TGTGCCAGCAGTAAGCTTAACGTCGGCACAGATACGCAGTATTTT
-	TRBJ2-2	-	TRBV20-1	CSARSGGTGELFF	TGCAGTGCTAGATCCGGTGGGACCGGGGAGCTGTTTTTT
TRBD1	TRBJ2-1	many	TRBV11-3	CASSRGQGSSPYNEQFF	TGTGCCAGCAGCCGCGGACAGGGAAGCTCCCCCTACAATGAGCAGTTCTTC
-	TRBJ1-1	many	TRBV12-3/TRBV12-4	CASSLGLDTEAFF	TGTGCCAGCAGTTTAGGCCTGGACACTGAAGCTTTCTTT
-	TRBJ2-2	many	TRBV3-1	CASSEGGVAGELFF	TGTGCCAGCAGTGAGGGAGGCGTTGCCGGGGAGCTGTTTTTT
TRBD1	TRBJ1-4	-	TRBV28	CASSLGTGGAQEKLFF	TGTGCCAGCAGTTTAGGGACAGGGGGCGCGCAAGAAAAACTGTTTTTT
TRBD2	TRBJ2-1	many	TRBV10-2	CASSEELAGGHSFF	TGCGCCAGCAGTGAGGAACTAGCGGGAGGGCACTCGTTCTTC
-	TRBJ1-2	-	TRBV11-2	CASSPRPGYYGYTF	TGTGCCAGCAGCCCCAGACCAGGGTACTATGGCTACACCTTC
-	TRBJ2-2	-	TRBV7-3	CASSLSGATGELFF	TGTGCCAGCAGCTTAAGTGGGGCCACCGGGGAGCTGTTTTTT
-	TRBJ1-5	many	TRBV30	CAWSVSLPSPQHF	TGTGCCTGGAGTGTATCCCTCCCCTCGCCCCAGCATTTT
-	TRBJ1-1	many	TRBV27	CASSPGFFGTEAFF	TGTGCCAGCAGCCCCGGCTTTTTTGGTACTGAAGCTTTCTTT
TRBD2	TRBJ2-5	many	TRBV24-1	CATSDPGLARETQYF	TGTGCCACCAGTGATCCGGGACTAGCGCGGGAGACCCAGTACTTC
TRBD1	TRBJ2-7	many	TRBV6-1	CASSGGTGVSYEQYF	TGTGCCAGCAGTGGGGGGACAGGAGTCTCCTACGAGCAGTACTTC
-	TRBJ1-2	many	TRBV12-5	CASGLVRNYGYTF	TGTGCTAGTGGTTTGGTCCGTAACTATGGCTACACCTTC
TRBD2	TRBJ2-1	-	TRBV5-1	CASSGGGTTSNEQFF	TGCGCCAGCAGCGGGGGTGGGACTACTTCCAATGAGCAGTTCTTC
-	TRBJ1-4	many	TRBV2	CASSESHGVREKLFF	TGTGCCAGCAGTGAGTCTCATGGGGTGCGAGAAAAACTGTTTTTT
TRBD2	TRBJ2-7	many	TRBV9	CASSVDWGEGYEQYF	TGTGCCAGCAGCGTAGATTGGGGGGAGGGCTACGAGCAGTACTTC
-	TRBJ1-2	many	TRBV12-3/TRBV12-4	CASSSTDYGYTF	TGTGCCAGCAGCTCCACGGACTATGGCTACACCTTC
TRBD1	TRBJ1-5	-	TRBV19	CASRTDRGTNQPQHF	TGTGCCAGTAGGACGGACAGGGGCACTAATCAGCCCCAGCATTTT
-	TRBJ2-7	many	TRBV20-1	CSARESNSGYEQYF	TGCAGTGCTAGAGAAAGTAATAGTGGGTACGAGCAGTACTTC
-	TRBJ1-2	many	TRBV30	CAWRANDRKPNYGYTF	TGTGCCTGGAGAGCAAACGACCGAAAGCCCAACTATGGCTACACCTTC
-	TRBJ1-4	many	TRBV20-1	CSARNLQGEKLFF	TGCAGTGCCAGAAACCTACAGGGTGAAAAACTGTTTTTT
TRBD1	TRBJ1-1	-	TRBV18	CASSKGQGGDTEAFF	TGTGCCAGCTCCAAGGGACAGGGAGGGGACACTGAAGCTTTCTTT
-	TRBJ1-1	-	TRBV9	CASSVWGQQNTEAFF	TGTGCCAGCAGCGTATGGGGACAACAGAACACTGAAGCTTTCTTT
-	TRBJ2-5	many	TRBV20-1	CSARDPRGATETQYF	TGCAGTGCTAGAGATCCGAGGGGGGCGACGGAGACCCAGTACTTC
-	TRBJ1-6	many	TRBV18	CASSQRDKNSPLHF	TGTGCCAGCTCACAACGGGACAAAAATTCACCCCTCCACTTT
TRBD2	TRBJ2-7	many	TRBV5-1	CASSLGGGRAHEQYF	TGCGCCAGCAGCTTAGGGGGCGGGAGGGCCCACGAGCAGTACTTC
-	TRBJ1-4	many	TRBV7-2	CASSGQAGEKLFF	TGTGCCAGCAGCGGCCAAGCGGGTGAAAAACTGTTTTTT
-	TRBJ2-5	many	TRBV2	CAGGLREETQYF	TGTGCCGGGGGTCTGCGGGAAGAGACCCAGTACTTC
-	TRBJ2-6	many	TRBV7-9	CASSLDPFSGANVLTF	TGTGCCAGCAGCTTGGATCCGTTCTCTGGGGCCAACGTCCTGACTTTC
-	TRBJ1-5	many	TRBV28	CASTSWGETQDNSNQPQHF	TGTGCCAGCACATCATGGGGGGAGACACAAGATAATAGCAATCAGCCCCAGCATTTT
-	TRBJ1-2	many	TRBV3-1	CASSRQGSSNYGYTF	TGTGCCAGCAGCCGCCAGGGGAGCTCTAACTATGGCTACACCTTC
TRBD1	TRBJ1-1	few	TRBV7-9	CASSLEVTGSEAFF	TGTGCCAGCAGCTTAGAGGTGACAGGGTCTGAAGCTTTCTTT
-	TRBJ1-6	many	TRBV12-5	CASGPREDSPLHF	TGTGCTAGTGGGCCCCGGGAGGATTCACCCCTCCACTTT
TRBD1	TRBJ1-4	many	TRBV28	CASSFGTGQNEKLFF	TGTGCCAGCAGTTTCGGGACAGGCCAGAATGAAAAACTGTTTTTT
-	TRBJ2-1	-	TRBV9	CASSVDPGESNEQFF	TGTGCCAGCAGCGTAGATCCAGGGGAGAGTAATGAGCAGTTCTTC
-	TRBJ1-1	many	TRBV12-3/TRBV12-4	CASTLQSANTEAFF	TGTGCCAGCACCCTGCAGTCTGCGAACACTGAAGCTTTCTTT
-	TRBJ2-1	few	TRBV24-1	CATSDHEYEQFF	TGTGCCACCAGTGACCATGAGTATGAGCAGTTCTTC
TRBD1	TRBJ2-7	once	TRBV7-2	CASQGQASSYEQYF	TGTGCCAGCCAGGGACAGGCGAGCTCCTACGAGCAGTACTTC
TRBD2	TRBJ2-5	few	TRBV5-1	CASSSGLAGWGQETQYF	TGCGCCAGCAGCTCGGGACTAGCGGGATGGGGGCAAGAGACCCAGTACTTC
-	TRBJ1-2	many	TRBV20-1	CSAITISDWGYTF	TGCAGTGCTATCACTATTTCGGACTGGGGCTACACCTTC
TRBD1	TRBJ1-5	many	TRBV6-2/TRBV6-3	CASSSTGLGNQPQHF	TGTGCCAGCAGTTCGACAGGGTTAGGCAATCAGCCCCAGCATTTT
TRBD2	TRBJ2-5	many	TRBV7-9	CASSPRLAGGSWKETQYF	TGTGCCAGCAGCCCGAGACTAGCGGGAGGGAGTTGGAAAGAGACCCAGTACTTC
-	TRBJ1-5	many	TRBV10-2	CASRGVGRNQPQHF	TGCGCCAGCAGGGGCGTGGGCCGCAATCAGCCCCAGCATTTT
TRBD2	TRBJ2-2	many	TRBV4-1	CASSHGLAGTGELFF	TGCGCCAGCAGCCACGGACTAGCGGGCACCGGGGAGCTGTTTTTT
TRBD1	TRBJ1-1	many	TRBV7-2	CASSPDRGNTEAFF	TGTGCCAGCAGCCCTGACAGGGGAAACACTGAAGCTTTCTTT
TRBD1	TRBJ1-2	many	TRBV12-3/TRBV12-4	CASSQGTGEGYGYTF	TGTGCCAGCAGCCAAGGGACAGGGGAGGGCTATGGCTACACCTTC
TRBD1	TRBJ1-2	many	TRBV9	CASSAGDSPNYGYTF	TGTGCCAGCAGCGCAGGGGACAGCCCTAACTATGGCTACACCTTC
-	TRBJ1-1	many	TRBV20-1	CSAMPRTEAFF	TGCAGTGCTATGCCTCGGACTGAAGCTTTCTTT